This T cell receptor beta chain was retrieved from a study of long-term antiretroviral therapy in people with HIV. Points from the study as a whole: Pre-ART clonal expansion yielded clones that dominated the repertoire at all time points.

On this clone itself: No antigen is known for it.

CDR1 is MGHDK, CDR2 SYGVNS, per germline. This CDR3 region has 13 residues. The V and J ends lost 7 bases and 4 bases respectively, with 13 bases between them. Assay version v3.0 of immunoSEQ was used, and it was run at survey level. Assay used: immunoSEQ multiplex PCR; TCRdb lists only in-frame clones, some missing. The repertoire holds 20,000 to 25,000 clones, 65% to 90% seen once, with approximately 16% in the top ten. The chain recombines TRBV25-1 with TRBJ1-1; perhaps TRBD1 as D (5 bases). This clonotype originated in a man aged 45-65 years with HIV. The input for sequencing was unsorted PBMCs, taken 1.2 years after starting antiretroviral therapy. The CDR3 spells CASKGMVATEAFF. The CDR3 DNA sequence: TGTGCCAGCAAGGGGATGGTGGCCACTGAAGCTTTCTTT.